These 21 T cell receptor beta chains originate from one sample sequenced in a study of blood T cell repertoires in COVID-19 (TCRdb year 2020). Libraries were prepared through the immunoSEQ multiplex PCR assay. TCRdb mirrors the immuneACCESS table, restricted to in-frame sequences. Some clones are absent from its copies; in checked studies, under half trace to an unresolved V gene, and the reason for the others is unknown. The sample table contains about 370,000 clones; only one count was recorded for 75% to 90% of them. The top ten clones comprise 1% of the sample. Source material: PBMCs or T cells enriched from blood (not recorded which). Every receptor here comes from a man aged 18 to 35 who had recovered from COVID-19.

The rearrangement joins TRBV5-1 to TRBJ2-5; the D gene is possibly TRBD1 (6 bases). Trimming stripped 4 bases from V and 9 bases from J, with 19 bases between. CDR3 length equals 14 residues. Per germline, CDR1 SGHRS and CDR2 YFSETQ. This chain's CDR3 is CASSHGTDRSSQYF. The DNA for the CDR3 is TGCGCCAGCAGCCACGGGACCGACAGGAGCTCCCAGTACTTC.

This CDR3 reads CASSPQESMNTEAFF. Written as DNA, the CDR3 is TGTGCCAGCTCACCACAGGAGAGCATGAACACTGAAGCTTTCTTT. This chain uses TRBV18 with TRBJ1-1; D uncertain. This CDR3 region has 15 residues. Per the germline V gene, CDR1 is KGHSH and CDR2 is LQKENI. Trimming cost V 1 base and J 0 bases, with 9 bases left between them.

The genes are TRBV14 and TRBJ2-7; 13 bases map to TRBD2. CDR3 size: 15 residues. Trimming took 3 bases from V and 2 from J; bases not matched to a gene: 1. Germline V gene lookup returns CDR1 SGHDN and CDR2 FVKESK. As DNA, the CDR3 is TGTGCCAGCAGCCACGGACTAGCGGGAGCCTACGAGCAGTACTTC. Protein sequence: CASSHGLAGAYEQYF.

The V and J genes are TRBV7-2 and TRBJ2-2; TRBD1 matches at 10 bases. Looked up from germline, CDR1 is SGHTA and CDR2 is FQGNSA. V shed 6 bases, J shed 4 bases, and the junction held 11 bases outside the gene matches. The CDR3 contains 17 residues. CDR3 sequence: CASRPRQGARGTGELFF. CDR3 bases: TGTGCCAGCAGACCCCGACAGGGGGCGAGGGGCACCGGGGAGCTGTTTTTT. Looking up the rest from reference TRBV7-2 and TRBJ2-2 gives the full variable domain: GAGVSQSPSNKVTEKGKDVELRCDPISGHTALYWYRQSLGQGLEFLIYFQGNSAPDKSGLPSDRFSAERTGGSVSTLTIQRTQQEDSAVYLCASRPRQGARGTGELFFGEGSRLTVL.

The count of this clone is one. The V call is TRBV6-5, the J call TRBJ1-1, with 7 bases identical to TRBD1. V lost 6 bases, J lost 4 bases, and 8 bases stayed unmatched. Germline V gives CDR1 MNHEY, CDR2 SVGAGI. The CDR3 has 14 amino acids. CDR3 bases: TGTGCCAGCAGGAACGACAGGGCGGGCACTGAAGCTTTCTTT. This encodes CASRNDRAGTEAFF.

Only one count was recorded for this clone. The chain carries TRBV7-8 and TRBJ2-3; 12 nucleotides agree with TRBD2. The CDR3 length is 19 residues. Germline V gene lookup returns CDR1 SGHVS and CDR2 FQNEAQ. With 5 bases clipped from V and 6 bases from J, the junction kept 18 bases outside the gene matches. CDR3 nucleotide sequence: TGTGCCAGCAGCCCCCGGACTAGCGGGACCCGGAGGGCCGCGGATACGCAGTATTTT. Its protein product is CASSPRTSGTRRAADTQYF.

The J gene is TRBJ2-4, the V gene TRBV12-5; 10 nucleotides agree with TRBD2. The length of the CDR3 is 23 residues. The V gene's germline CDR1 is LGHNT and CDR2 FRNRAP. J was trimmed by 8 bases and V by 5 bases; bases with no gene match: 33. The CDR3 sequence is CASGPYRRGGLLLAGPAPDIQYF. CDR3 bases: TGTGCTAGTGGTCCCTACAGGAGGGGGGGTCTACTACTAGCGGGACCCGCCCCGGACATTCAGTACTTC. Together with reference TRBV12-5 and TRBJ2-4, the CDR3 gives the full variable domain: DARVTQTPRHKVTEMGQEVTMRCQPILGHNTVFWYRQTMMQGLELLAYFRNRAPLDDSGMPKDRFSAEMPDATLATLKIQPSEPRDSAVYFCASGPYRRGGLLLAGPAPDIQYFGAGTRLSVL.

This clone was observed once. This chain connects TRBV30 to TRBJ1-1, with 7 bases fitting TRBD1. CDR1 GTSNPN and CDR2 SVGIG come from the germline V gene (reference sequence). The CDR3 spans 13 residues. With 7 bases clipped from V and 1 base from J, the junction kept 6 bases outside the gene matches. For the CDR3, the DNA is TGTGCCTTCGACAGGGCAACGAACACTGAAGCTTTCTTT. Its protein product is CAFDRATNTEAFF.

The sample holds a few counts of this clone. This CDR3 is CASSFPTGLGTEAFF. CDR3 bases: TGTGCCAGCAGTTTCCCCACAGGTTTGGGAACTGAAGCTTTCTTT. This chain uses TRBV28 with TRBJ1-1; maybe TRBD1 (5 bases). The germline CDR1 and CDR2 sequences are MDHEN and SYDVKM. The CDR3 loop spans 15 amino acids. V lost 3 bases and J lost 5, with 16 bases in between.

V and J are TRBV10-3 and TRBJ1-3; 8 bases agree with TRBD1. V gave up 0 bases and J gave up 4 bases; unmatched junction bases: 5. The CDR3 spans 16 residues. CDR1 is ENHRY and CDR2 is SYGVKD in the germline V gene. CDR3 nucleotides: TGTGCCATCAGTGAGTCTTCAGGGGGCTTGGGAAACACCATATATTTT. As protein: CAISESSGGLGNTIYF.

CDR3 loop: CASSLGRQETQYF. CDR3 sequence (DNA): TGTGCCAGCAGTTTAGGCAGACAAGAGACCCAGTACTTC. The V and J genes are TRBV27 and TRBJ2-5; no clear D. CDR3 length: 13 amino acids. CDR1 is MNHEY and CDR2 is SMNVEV in the germline V gene (reference sequence). The V gene lost 2 bases and the J gene lost 2 bases, with 6 bases spanning the gap.

In this sample, this clone turned up once. This CDR3 reads CSATEPAAPSSYNEQFF. The CDR3 DNA follows: TGCAGTGCTACTGAACCAGCAGCGCCGAGCTCCTACAATGAGCAGTTCTTC. The rearrangement uses TRBV20-1 and TRBJ2-1, with D unresolved. CDR1 and CDR2 from the germline V gene are DFQATT and SNEGSKA (reference sequence). CDR3 size: 17 residues. Trimming took 4 bases from V and 0 from J, leaving 19 bases between them.

The chain combines TRBV4-1 with TRBJ2-1, with TRBD2 matching over 8 bases. This CDR3 contains 16 residues. V was clipped by 2 bases and J by 1 base; unmatched bases: 4. Germline CDR1 and CDR2: MGHRA and YSYEKL. CDR3 nucleotide sequence: TGCGCCAGCAGCCAAAGAGCGGGAGTTTCCTACAATGAGCAGTTCTTC. It translates to CASSQRAGVSYNEQFF.

The sample holds one count of this clone. CDR3 residues: CAISVRVPDTQYF. The CDR3 DNA reads as TGTGCCATCAGTGTCAGGGTCCCAGATACGCAGTATTTT. This sequence joins TRBV10-3 and TRBJ2-3, with D perhaps TRBD1 (5 bases). The V end lost 4 bases, the J end lost 4 bases, and 9 bases lay between the germline ends. Germline loops: CDR1 ENHRY, CDR2 SYGVKD. The length of the CDR3 is 13 residues.

The chain joins TRBV5-1 to TRBJ2-6; the match to TRBD2 covers 7 bases. The V and J ends lost 7 bases and 0 bases, in that order; junction bases with no gene match: 7. This CDR3 is 16 amino acids long. Germline values: CDR1 SGHRS, CDR2 YFSETQ. This CDR3 reads CASSPGGNSGANVLTF. The CDR3, as DNA: TGCGCCAGCTCGCCGGGGGGTAACTCTGGGGCCAACGTCCTGACTTTC.

The chain joins TRBV10-3 to TRBJ2-5, with TRBD2 identical over 8 bases. The CDR3 consists of 15 residues. Trimming took 2 bases from V and 5 from J; bases not matched to a gene: 7. The germline V gene has CDR1 ENHRY and CDR2 SYGVKD. This CDR3 reads CAISEAGGVGETQYF. The CDR3 DNA is TGTGCCATCAGTGAGGCGGGGGGAGTGGGGGAGACCCAGTACTTC.

This chain uses TRBV6-5 with TRBJ2-7, with 7 bases fitting TRBD2. The CDR3 length is 16 residues. CDR1 and CDR2 (germline): MNHEY, SVGAGI. J lost 1 base, V lost 0 bases, and 6 bases had no gene match. As DNA, the CDR3 is TGTGCCAGCAGTTACTCGGGGGGGACGGCTTCCTACGAGCAGTACTTC. The encoded protein is CASSYSGGTASYEQYF.

J is TRBJ1-1 and V is TRBV7-6, with 8 bases aligning to TRBD1. The V gene's germline CDR1 is SGHVS and CDR2 FNYEAQ. The CDR3 totals 17 residues. The V gene end was trimmed by 5 bases and the J gene end by 1 base; junction bases not matched to a gene: 12. The CDR3 reads CASSQRQGRIENTEAFF. The CDR3 coding sequence is TGTGCCAGCAGCCAACGACAGGGGAGGATTGAGAACACTGAAGCTTTCTTT.

The rearrangement uses TRBV6-5 and TRBJ2-7; 8 bases align to TRBD2. Germline assignment: CDR1 MNHEY and CDR2 SVGAGI. This CDR3 has 15 residues. V shed 6 bases, J shed 3 bases, and the junction held 10 bases outside the gene matches. CDR3 sequence (DNA): TGTGCCAGCAGATCACTCCAGACTAGCGTCTACGAGCAGTACTTC. Protein product: CASRSLQTSVYEQYF.

The CDR3 protein is CASSDSGRGAHNEQFF. CDR3 sequence (DNA): TGTGCCAGCAGTGACTCCGGGCGGGGGGCCCACAATGAGCAGTTCTTC. V is TRBV6-4 and J is TRBJ2-1; 8 bases map to TRBD2. The CDR3 has 16 amino acids. CDR1 and CDR2 (germline): MRHNA, SNTAGT. V was pared by 0 bases and J by 5 bases, with 6 bases of the junction left unmatched.

This clone was found a few times. The chain combines TRBV18 with TRBJ1-1; no firm D call. Germline assignment: CDR1 KGHSH and CDR2 LQKENI. The CDR3 runs to 15 residues. Trimming stripped 2 bases from V and 2 bases from J, with 12 bases between. CDR3 sequence reads: CASSPNPDSNTEAFF. CDR3 sequence (DNA): TGTGCCAGCTCACCAAATCCGGACTCCAACACTGAAGCTTTCTTT.